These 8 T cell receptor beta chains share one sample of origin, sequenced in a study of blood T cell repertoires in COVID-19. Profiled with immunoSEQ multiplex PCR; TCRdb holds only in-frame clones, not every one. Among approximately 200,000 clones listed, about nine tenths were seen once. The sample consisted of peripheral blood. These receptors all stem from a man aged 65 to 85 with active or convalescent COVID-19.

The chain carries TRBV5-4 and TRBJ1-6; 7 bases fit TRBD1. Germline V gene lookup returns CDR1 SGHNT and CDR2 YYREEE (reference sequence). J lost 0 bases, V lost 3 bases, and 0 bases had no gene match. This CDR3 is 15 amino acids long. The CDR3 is CASSWDSSYNSPLHF. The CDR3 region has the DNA TGTGCCAGCAGCTGGGACAGCTCCTATAATTCACCCCTCCACTTT.

For the CDR3, the DNA is TGTGCCAGTAGTATAAGGGAGGACAGGGCCCGCAATGAGCAGTTCTTC. Its translation: CASSIREDRARNEQFF. This chain uses TRBV19 with TRBJ2-1, with 8 bases matching TRBD1. The CDR3 contains 16 residues. CDR1 is LNHDA and CDR2 is SQIVND in the germline V gene (reference sequence). The trim removed 2 bases at V and 6 bases at J, leaving 9 bases unmatched.

The CDR3 nucleotides read TGTGCCACCAGTGGTCTACAGGGGGCGTATAACACCGGGGAGCTGTTTTTT. Translated: CATSGLQGAYNTGELFF. This chain joins TRBV24-1 and TRBJ2-2; TRBD1 aligns across 9 bases. The ends lost 5 bases at V and 2 bases at J; junction bases unmatched: 8. CDR1 is KGHDR and CDR2 is SFDVKD in the germline V gene. The CDR3 contains 17 residues.

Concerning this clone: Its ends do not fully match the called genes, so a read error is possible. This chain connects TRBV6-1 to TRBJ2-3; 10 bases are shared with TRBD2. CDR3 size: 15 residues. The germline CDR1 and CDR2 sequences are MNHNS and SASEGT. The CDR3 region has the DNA TGTGCCAGCAGAGAAGGACTAGCGGGCACAGATACGCAGTATTTT. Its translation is CASREGLAGTDTQYF.

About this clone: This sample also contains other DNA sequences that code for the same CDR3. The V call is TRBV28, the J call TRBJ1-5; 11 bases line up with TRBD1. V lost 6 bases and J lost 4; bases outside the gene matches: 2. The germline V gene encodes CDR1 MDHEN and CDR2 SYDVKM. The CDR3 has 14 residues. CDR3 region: CASSRDRGNQPQHF. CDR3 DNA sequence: TGTGCCAGCAGCCGGGACAGGGGGAATCAGCCCCAGCATTTT.

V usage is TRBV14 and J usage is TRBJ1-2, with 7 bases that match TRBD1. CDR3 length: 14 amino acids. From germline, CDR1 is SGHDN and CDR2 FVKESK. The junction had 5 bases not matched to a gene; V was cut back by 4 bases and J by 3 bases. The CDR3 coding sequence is TGTGCCAGCAGCCGACAGGGTTTTTACTATGGCTACACCTTC. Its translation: CASSRQGFYYGYTF.

CDR3 sequence reads: CASSYGTSYTF. The CDR3 region has the DNA TGTGCCAGCAGTTACGGGACAAGTTACACCTTC. The genes are TRBV6-5 and TRBJ1-2, with a weak D call TRBD1 (6 bases). Trimming removed 2 bases from V and 11 bases from J, with 9 bases in between. The CDR3 length is 11 residues. CDR1 is MNHEY, CDR2 SVGAGI, per germline.

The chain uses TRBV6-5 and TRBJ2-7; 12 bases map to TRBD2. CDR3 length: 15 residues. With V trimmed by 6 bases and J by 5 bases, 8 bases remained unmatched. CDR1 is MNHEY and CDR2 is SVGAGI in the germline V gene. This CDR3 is CASRGRLAGDHEQYF. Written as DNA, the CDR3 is TGTGCCAGCAGAGGGAGACTAGCGGGAGATCACGAGCAGTACTTC.